The sample holds one count of the clone carrying this T cell receptor beta chain. The data belong to a study of control samples from healthy donors and cancer patients. Profiled with immunoSEQ multiplex PCR; TCRdb holds only in-frame clones, not every one. Of some 74,000 clones in the sample, 94% were seen once. The CDR3 runs 14 residues. Trimming left V 1 base short and J 7 bases short, with 11 bases between. In germline, CDR1 is SGHRS, CDR2 YFSETQ. Input material: blood. J is TRBJ1-4 and V is TRBV5-1; D gene unclear. This clonotype was sampled from a woman aged 25 to 39 in good health. The CDR3 sequence is CASSLNPEGEKLFF. CDR3 nucleotides: TGCGCCAGCAGCTTGAACCCGGAGGGTGAAAAACTGTTTTTT.